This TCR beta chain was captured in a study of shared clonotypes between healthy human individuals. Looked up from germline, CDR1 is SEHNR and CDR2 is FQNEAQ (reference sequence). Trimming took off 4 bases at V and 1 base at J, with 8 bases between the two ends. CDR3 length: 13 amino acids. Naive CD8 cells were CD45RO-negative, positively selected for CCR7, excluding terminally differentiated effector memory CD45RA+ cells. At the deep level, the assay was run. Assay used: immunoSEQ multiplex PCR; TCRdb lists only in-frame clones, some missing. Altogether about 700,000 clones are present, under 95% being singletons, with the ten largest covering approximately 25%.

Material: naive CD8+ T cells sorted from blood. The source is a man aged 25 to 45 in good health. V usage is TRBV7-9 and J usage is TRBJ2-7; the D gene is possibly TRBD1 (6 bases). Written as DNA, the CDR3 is TGTGCCAGCAGCTGGGGGCAGTCCTACGAGCAGTACTTC. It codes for CASSWGQSYEQYF.